The 19 T cell receptor beta chains presented below share a single source sample, sequenced in a study of Ad26.COV2.S vaccination and SARS-CoV-2 variants. The treatment: around 19 received Ad26.COV2.S at low or high dose, single or two shots; roughly 5 received placebo; per-sample allocation not given. Samples were taken on day 63 after the first vaccine or placebo injection. Some clones are missing from TCRdb's copy, which holds only in-frame ones; the method was immunoSEQ multiplex PCR. The table records some 320,000 clones, roughly 84% of them present only once. Here the sequenced sample was peripheral blood, taken in a trial of Ad26.COV2.S vaccine versus placebo. The receptors here all came from a person aged 18-60 years who received the Ad26.COV2.S COVID-19 vaccine or a placebo.

This chain uses TRBV6-5 with TRBJ1-2; no clear D. Germline V gives CDR1 MNHEY, CDR2 SVGAGI. Between the trimmed V and J ends, which lost 5 bases and 0 bases, there was a span of 10 bases. The CDR3 is made up of 14 amino acids. CDR3 loop: CASSPDGPNYGYTF. The CDR3 nucleotides are TGTGCCAGCAGTCCGGACGGACCTAACTATGGCTACACCTTC.

J is TRBJ2-5 and V is TRBV7-6; D might be TRBD2 (6 bases). Germline V gene data show CDR1 as SGHVS and CDR2 as FNYEAQ. The CDR3 spans 13 residues. V was clipped by 6 bases and J by 7 bases, with 15 bases between them. In DNA form, the CDR3 reads TGTGCCAGCAGTGCTCTTCCGGAGGGGACCCAGTACTTC. This sequence encodes CASSALPEGTQYF.

This rearrangement joins TRBV5-1 to TRBJ2-3; 8 bases are shared with TRBD1. The CDR3 extends over 14 amino acids. V gave up 6 bases and J gave up 4 bases; unmatched junction bases: 7. CDR1 and CDR2 (germline): SGHRS, YFSETQ. CDR3 residues: CASTYGQGADTQYF. Written as DNA, the CDR3 is TGCGCCAGCACCTACGGACAGGGAGCAGATACGCAGTATTTT.

The V and J genes are TRBV6-1 and TRBJ2-5; 9 bases align to TRBD2. Losses at the gene ends were 2 bases for V and 9 bases for J; bases not matched to a gene: 7. Germline V gives CDR1 MNHNS, CDR2 SASEGT. The CDR3 length is 14 residues. CDR3 in amino acids: CASSELAGPGAQYF. For the CDR3, the DNA is TGTGCCAGCAGTGAACTAGCGGGGCCAGGGGCCCAGTACTTC.

The rearrangement joins TRBV20-1 to TRBJ1-1; D might be TRBD1 (5 bases). V was trimmed by 5 bases and J by 12 bases, leaving 13 bases between them. The V gene's germline CDR1 is DFQATT and CDR2 SNEGSKA (reference sequence). The CDR3 extends over 10 amino acids. The CDR3 DNA sequence: TGCAGTGCTCGCCCGGACATTTCTTTCTTT. Amino acid sequence: CSARPDISFF.

The rearrangement uses TRBV30 and TRBJ1-1; no definite D call. This CDR3 comprises 13 residues. Between the trimmed V and J ends, which lost 0 bases and 0 bases, there was a span of 5 bases. Germline values: CDR1 GTSNPN, CDR2 SVGIG (reference sequence). This CDR3 reads CAWSVWVNTEAFF. CDR3 DNA: TGTGCCTGGAGTGTATGGGTGAACACTGAAGCTTTCTTT.

This chain uses TRBV7-9 with TRBJ1-2; D ambiguous. The germline V and J ends were trimmed by 0 bases and 6 bases, with 5 bases remaining between them. The CDR3 sequence is 12 residues long. Germline values: CDR1 SEHNR, CDR2 FQNEAQ (reference sequence). In DNA form, the CDR3 reads TGTGCCAGCAGCTTAGCCCCTGATGGCTACACCTTC. Protein product: CASSLAPDGYTF.

The chain joins TRBV9 to TRBJ2-4; 8 bases fit TRBD1. Germline CDR1 and CDR2: SGDLS and YYNGEE. V trimming: 2 bases; J trimming: 2 bases; junction bases outside the gene matches: 3. The CDR3 covers 15 residues. The CDR3 region has the DNA TGTGCCAGCAGCGTGACAGGGGATCCCAAAAACATTCAGTACTTC. Translation: CASSVTGDPKNIQYF.

The rearrangement uses TRBV7-9 and TRBJ2-1, with D perhaps TRBD2 (6 bases). Trimming pared 5 bases from V and 4 bases from J, leaving 15 bases between. The CDR3 is made up of 15 amino acids. Germline V CDR1 and CDR2: SEHNR, FQNEAQ (reference sequence). CDR3 sequence (DNA): TGTGCCAGCAGCCCGTCCCGGGAGATATACAATGAGCAGTTCTTC. Translating it yields CASSPSREIYNEQFF.

The CDR3 loop reads CASSLHQADGSYEQYF. The CDR3 DNA sequence: TGTGCCAGCAGCTTGCATCAGGCAGATGGATCCTACGAGCAGTACTTC. The rearrangement uses TRBV5-8 and TRBJ2-7; D remains ambiguous. Trimming took off 1 base at V and 1 base at J, with 15 bases between the two ends. This CDR3 is built from 16 residues. The germline V gene has CDR1 SGHTS and CDR2 YDEGEE.

This chain uses TRBV4-3 with TRBJ2-6; D uncertain. Germline V lookup: CDR1 LGHNA, CDR2 YSLEER. Trimming took 1 base from V and 0 from J, leaving 4 bases between them. This CDR3 has 15 residues. The CDR3 spells CASSQGLSGANVLTF. The CDR3 DNA follows: TGCGCCAGCAGCCAAGGACTCTCTGGGGCCAACGTCCTGACTTTC.

The gene calls are TRBV18 and TRBJ1-5; no firm D call. V was cut by 3 bases and J by 10 bases, with 4 bases left in between. CDR1 and CDR2 (germline): KGHSH, LQKENI. This CDR3 contains 10 residues. As DNA, the CDR3 is TGTGCCAGCTCACCTTCCCCCCAGCATTTT. It translates to CASSPSPQHF.

The chain recombines TRBV5-1 with TRBJ2-6; D not certain. This CDR3 contains 16 residues. V was pared by 0 bases and J by 4 bases, with 11 bases between. The germline CDR1 and CDR2 sequences are SGHRS and YFSETQ. The CDR3 loop reads CASSLVVGSGANVLTF. DNA for the CDR3: TGCGCCAGCAGCTTGGTTGTGGGTTCGGGGGCCAACGTCCTGACTTTC.

J is TRBJ2-2 and V is TRBV3-1 (or the pseudogene TRBV3-2), with D tentatively TRBD2 (6 bases). The CDR3 sequence is 14 residues long. Per the germline V gene, CDR1 is LGHDT and CDR2 is YNNKEL (reference sequence). V was pared by 1 base and J by 5 bases, with 8 bases between. DNA for the CDR3: TGTGCCAGCAGCCAAGTACGGGGGACCGGGGAGCTGTTTTTT. Translated, it gives CASSQVRGTGELFF.

This clone was seen only once. At one boundary the junction diverges from the germline segment, which might be a read error. The rearrangement links TRBV2 to TRBJ1-2; D possibly corresponds to TRBD1 (6 bases). The length of the CDR3 is 11 residues. CDR1 is SNHLY and CDR2 is FYNNEI in the germline V gene. In nucleotides, the CDR3 is TGTGCCAGCAGTGAGTTCCGGGACATAGTCTTC. Residues: CASSEFRDIVF. Complete variable domain (other parts from reference TRBV2 and TRBJ1-2): EPEVTQTPSHQVTQMGQEVILRCVPISNHLYFYWYRQILGQKVEFLVSFYNNEISEKSEIFDDQFSVERPDGSNFTLKIRSTKLEDSAMYFCASSEFRDIVFGSGTRLTVV.

J is TRBJ1-4 and V is TRBV5-5; a weak D match, TRBD1 (5 bases). This CDR3 is built from 15 residues. Trimming removed 4 bases at V and 5 bases at J, with 15 bases between. Germline assignment: CDR1 SGHKS and CDR2 YYEKEE (reference sequence). The CDR3 DNA reads TGTGCCAGCAGCCTCACAGTGGGGGGAAATGAAAAACTGTTTTTT. Translation gives CASSLTVGGNEKLFF.

This clone was seen only a few times. The chain links TRBV14 to TRBJ1-6; possible D gene TRBD1, 6 bases. Germline assignment: CDR1 SGHDN and CDR2 FVKESK. The CDR3 spans 15 residues. V was shortened by 4 bases and J by 9 bases, with 16 bases between the two germline ends. The CDR3 protein is CASSPHGGGRSPLHF. The CDR3 DNA follows: TGTGCCAGCAGCCCCCACGGCGGGGGGCGTTCACCCCTCCACTTT. The full variable domain, completed using reference TRBV14 and TRBJ1-6, is EAGVTQFPSHSVIEKGQTVTLRCDPISGHDNLYWYRRVMGKEIKFLLHFVKESKQDESGMPNNRFLAERTGGTYSTLKVQPAELEDSGVYFCASSPHGGGRSPLHFGNGTRLTVT.

The rearrangement links TRBV5-1 to TRBJ2-5; 9 positions match TRBD2. This CDR3 has 16 amino acids. V was pared by 0 bases and J by 4 bases, with 7 bases of the junction left unmatched. The germline V gene encodes CDR1 SGHRS and CDR2 YFSETQ. CDR3 in amino acids: CASSLAGGGGAETQYF. CDR3 nucleotides: TGCGCCAGCAGCTTGGCAGGTGGCGGGGGGGCAGAGACCCAGTACTTC.

The chain is built from TRBV4-3 and TRBJ1-3; 7 bases are a match to TRBD1. Germline values: CDR1 LGHNA, CDR2 YSLEER. The CDR3 is 17 residues long. V lost 0 bases, J lost 0 bases, and 5 bases stayed unmatched. CDR3 coding DNA: TGCGCCAGCAGCCAAGAGCCTCAGGGGGTCTCTGGAAACACCATATATTTT. Translated: CASSQEPQGVSGNTIYF.